This T cell receptor beta chain was captured in a study of T cells in Graves' hyperthyroidism and ophthalmopathy. Findings and caveats of the study: In validation, the model predicted ophthalmopathy. These predictions came a median about 6.5 months before onset.

TCR beta CDR3 sequences were amplified from RNA transcripts. The HTBI primer set drove a first-round RT-PCR of the TCR CDR3. TCRdb itself ran the multiplex PCR reads through MiXCR, one entry per CDR3 protein. The sample includes 730,000 or so distinct CDR3 sequences, roughly a sixth of them seen just once. Concerning this clonotype itself: Antigen: not known.

CDR1 is KGHDR, CDR2 SFDVKD, per germline. Trimming cost V 3 bases and J 7 bases, with 15 bases left between them. The CDR3 consists of 15 residues. The V call is TRBV24-1, the J call TRBJ2-1, with D perhaps TRBD1 or TRBD2 (6 bases each). The TCR comes from a woman aged 45-65 years with Graves' hyperthyroidism that later progressed to Graves' ophthalmopathy. The sample consisted of blood. Here the CDR3 DNA reads TGTGCCACCAGTGATGCAACACAGGGACTTAATGAGCAGTTCTTC. Amino acids: CATSDATQGLNEQFF.